The rows below give T cell receptor beta chains drawn from one sample of a study of chemoradiotherapy in HPV16-positive cancers. Measured with immunoSEQ multiplex PCR; TCRdb has only the in-frame clones, and not every one. The repertoire holds approximately 630 clones, with 84% as singletons. The sample was tumor tissue, taken from a patient who underwent chemoradiotherapy. The receptors were sampled from a human donor with HPV-associated anogenital cancer. Each CDR3 is given without its conserved first and last residue. Each record gives: V gene, CDR3 protein.

>TRBV19
ASSPRDRLYEQY
>TRBV7-9
ASSSEGGSSYEQY
>TRBV2
ASSLYDGQPQH
>TRBV27
ASTSGTVGYNEQF
>TRBV7-6
ASSLARWQGGETQY
>TRBV7-3
ASSLRGQGSGELF
>TRBV7-6
ASSLGTDLT
>TRBV6-1
ASSEGGWGNSPLH
>TRBV2
ASSEGRHHEKLF
>TRBV29-1
SVGAGFNQPQH
>TRBV5-1
ASAEDDPNGYT
>TRBV2
ASARYQAGNQPQH
>TRBV9
ASSGTGGADYGYT